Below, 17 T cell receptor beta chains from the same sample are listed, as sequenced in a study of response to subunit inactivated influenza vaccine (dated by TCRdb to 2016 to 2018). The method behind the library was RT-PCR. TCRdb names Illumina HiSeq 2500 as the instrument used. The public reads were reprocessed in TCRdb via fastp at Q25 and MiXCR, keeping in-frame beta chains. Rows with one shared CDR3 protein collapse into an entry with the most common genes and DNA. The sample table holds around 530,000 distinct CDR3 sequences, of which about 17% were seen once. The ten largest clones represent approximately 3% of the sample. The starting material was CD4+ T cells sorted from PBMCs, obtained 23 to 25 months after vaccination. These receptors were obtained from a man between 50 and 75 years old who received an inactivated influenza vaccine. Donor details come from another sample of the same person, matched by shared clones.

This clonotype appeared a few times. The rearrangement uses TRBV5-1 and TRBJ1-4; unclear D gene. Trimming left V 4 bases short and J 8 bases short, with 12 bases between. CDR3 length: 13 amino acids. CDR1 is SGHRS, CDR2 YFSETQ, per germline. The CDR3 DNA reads TGCGCCAGCAGCCCCGGCGTCGCAGAAAAACTGTTTTTT. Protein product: CASSPGVAEKLFF.

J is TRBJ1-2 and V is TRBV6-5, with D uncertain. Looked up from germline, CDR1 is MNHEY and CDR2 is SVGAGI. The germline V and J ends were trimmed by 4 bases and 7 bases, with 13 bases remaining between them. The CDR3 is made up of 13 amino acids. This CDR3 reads CASSLGKAGGYTF. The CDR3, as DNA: TGTGCCAGCAGTTTGGGAAAGGCGGGTGGCTACACCTTC.

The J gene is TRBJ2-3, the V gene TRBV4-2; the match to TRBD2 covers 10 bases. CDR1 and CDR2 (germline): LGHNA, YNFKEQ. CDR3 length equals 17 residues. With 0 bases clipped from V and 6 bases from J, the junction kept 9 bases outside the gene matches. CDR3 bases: TGTGCCAGCAGCCAAGATAGAGCTAGCGGGAGTCGCGATACGCAGTATTTT. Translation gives CASSQDRASGSRDTQYF.

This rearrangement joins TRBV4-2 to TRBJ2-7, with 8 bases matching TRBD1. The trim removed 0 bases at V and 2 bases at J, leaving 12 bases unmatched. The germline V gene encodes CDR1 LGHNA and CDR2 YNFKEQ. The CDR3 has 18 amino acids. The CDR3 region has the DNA TGTGCCAGCAGCCAAGATGGAGACAGGGGACCCTCCCCCTACGAGCAGTACTTC. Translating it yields CASSQDGDRGPSPYEQYF.

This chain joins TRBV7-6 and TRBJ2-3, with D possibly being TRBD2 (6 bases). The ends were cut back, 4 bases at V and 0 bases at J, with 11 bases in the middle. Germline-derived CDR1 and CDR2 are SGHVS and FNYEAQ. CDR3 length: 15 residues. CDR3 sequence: CASSWGLASTDTQYF. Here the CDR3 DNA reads TGTGCCAGCAGCTGGGGACTCGCTAGCACAGATACGCAGTATTTT.

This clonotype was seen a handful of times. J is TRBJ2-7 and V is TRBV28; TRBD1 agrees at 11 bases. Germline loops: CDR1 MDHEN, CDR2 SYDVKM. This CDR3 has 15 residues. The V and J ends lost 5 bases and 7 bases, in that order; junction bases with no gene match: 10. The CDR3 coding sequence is TGTGCCAGCAGTCGAGGGACAGGGGGACCTAGGGAGCAGTACTTC. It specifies CASSRGTGGPREQYF.

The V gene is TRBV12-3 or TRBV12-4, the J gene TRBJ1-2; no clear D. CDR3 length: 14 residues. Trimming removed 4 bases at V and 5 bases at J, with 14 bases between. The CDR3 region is CASSSRTAPYGYTF. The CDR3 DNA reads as TGTGCCAGCAGTTCGAGGACGGCGCCATATGGCTACACCTTC.

CDR3 in DNA: TGTGCCAGCAGAGCGCTCGGAACTAGCGGGGTCGGGGAGCTGTTTTTT. Translation: CASRALGTSGVGELFF. The chain recombines TRBV7-2 with TRBJ2-2; 10 positions match TRBD2. Trimming at V came to 6 bases and at J to 7 bases, leaving 11 bases not matched to a gene. The CDR3 totals 16 residues. The germline V gene encodes CDR1 SGHTA and CDR2 FQGNSA.

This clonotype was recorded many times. CDR3 residues: CSVTPQEGGSSYNEQFF. In DNA, the CDR3 is TGCAGCGTTACCCCACAGGAAGGGGGTTCCTCCTACAATGAGCAGTTCTTC. The chain links TRBV29-1 to TRBJ2-1, with D possibly matching TRBD1 (6 bases). V dropped 5 bases and J dropped 0 bases, with 20 bases sitting between them. CDR3 length equals 17 residues. CDR1 and CDR2 from the germline V gene are SQVTM and ANQGSEA.

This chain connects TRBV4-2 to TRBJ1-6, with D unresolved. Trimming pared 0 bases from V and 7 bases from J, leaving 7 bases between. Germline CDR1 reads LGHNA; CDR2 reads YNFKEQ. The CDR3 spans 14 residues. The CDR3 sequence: CASSQEKGNSPLHF. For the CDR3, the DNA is TGTGCCAGCAGCCAAGAAAAGGGAAATTCACCCCTCCACTTT.

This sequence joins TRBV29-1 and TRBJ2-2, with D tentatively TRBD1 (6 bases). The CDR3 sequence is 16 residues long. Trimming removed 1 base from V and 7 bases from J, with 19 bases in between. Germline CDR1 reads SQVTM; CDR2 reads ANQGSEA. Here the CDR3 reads CSVEAGRQGTIGELFF. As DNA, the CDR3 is TGCAGCGTTGAAGCAGGGCGGCAGGGGACGATCGGGGAGCTGTTTTTT.

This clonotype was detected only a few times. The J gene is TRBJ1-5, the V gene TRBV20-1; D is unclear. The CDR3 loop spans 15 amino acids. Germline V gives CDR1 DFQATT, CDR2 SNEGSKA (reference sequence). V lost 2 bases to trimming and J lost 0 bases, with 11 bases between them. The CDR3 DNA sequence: TGCAGTGCTAGACAGACAATGAATAGCAATCAGCCCCAGCATTTT. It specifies CSARQTMNSNQPQHF.

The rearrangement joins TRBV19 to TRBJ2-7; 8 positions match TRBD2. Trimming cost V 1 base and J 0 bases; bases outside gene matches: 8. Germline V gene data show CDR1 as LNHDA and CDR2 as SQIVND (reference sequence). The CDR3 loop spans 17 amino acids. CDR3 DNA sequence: TGTGCCAGTAGTATAGGTCCTAGCGGGTACACCTCCTACGAGCAGTACTTC. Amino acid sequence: CASSIGPSGYTSYEQYF.

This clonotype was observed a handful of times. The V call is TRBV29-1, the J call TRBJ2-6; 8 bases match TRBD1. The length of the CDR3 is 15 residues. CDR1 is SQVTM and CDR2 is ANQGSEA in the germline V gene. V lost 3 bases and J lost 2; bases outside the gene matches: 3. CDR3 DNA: TGCAGCGTTGAGGGCAGGGGGCCTGGGGCCAACGTCCTGACTTTC. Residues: CSVEGRGPGANVLTF.

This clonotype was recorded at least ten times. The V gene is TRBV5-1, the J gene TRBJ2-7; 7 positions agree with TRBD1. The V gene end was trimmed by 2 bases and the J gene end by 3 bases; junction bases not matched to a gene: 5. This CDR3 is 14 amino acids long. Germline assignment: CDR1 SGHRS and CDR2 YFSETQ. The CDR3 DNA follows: TGCGCCAGCAGCTTCGGGACAGATTACTACGAGCAGTACTTC. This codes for CASSFGTDYYEQYF.

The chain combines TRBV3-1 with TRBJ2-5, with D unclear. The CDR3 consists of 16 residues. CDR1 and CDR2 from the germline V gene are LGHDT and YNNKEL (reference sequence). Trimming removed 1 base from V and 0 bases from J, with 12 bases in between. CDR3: CASSQGRGLDQETQYF. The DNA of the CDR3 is TGTGCCAGCAGCCAAGGACGCGGTCTGGACCAAGAGACCCAGTACTTC.

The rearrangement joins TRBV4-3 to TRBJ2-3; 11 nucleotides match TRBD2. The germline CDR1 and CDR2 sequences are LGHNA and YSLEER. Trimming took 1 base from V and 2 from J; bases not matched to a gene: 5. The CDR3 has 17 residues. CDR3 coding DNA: TGCGCCAGCAGCCAAGGGCCGACTAGCGGGGCCACAGATACGCAGTATTTT. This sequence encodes CASSQGPTSGATDTQYF.